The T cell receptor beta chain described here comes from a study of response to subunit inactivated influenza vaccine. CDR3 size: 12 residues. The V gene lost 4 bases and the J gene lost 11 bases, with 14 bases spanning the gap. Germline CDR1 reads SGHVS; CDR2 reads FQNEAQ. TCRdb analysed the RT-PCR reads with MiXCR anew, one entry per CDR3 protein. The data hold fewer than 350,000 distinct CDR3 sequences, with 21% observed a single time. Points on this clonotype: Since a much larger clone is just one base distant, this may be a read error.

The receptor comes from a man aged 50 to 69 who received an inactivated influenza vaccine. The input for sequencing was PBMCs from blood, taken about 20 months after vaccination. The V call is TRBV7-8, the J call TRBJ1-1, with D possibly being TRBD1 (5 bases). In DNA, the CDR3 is TGTGCCAGCAGCTCCAGGGCGCGTACGGCTTTCTTT. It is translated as CASSSRARTAFF.